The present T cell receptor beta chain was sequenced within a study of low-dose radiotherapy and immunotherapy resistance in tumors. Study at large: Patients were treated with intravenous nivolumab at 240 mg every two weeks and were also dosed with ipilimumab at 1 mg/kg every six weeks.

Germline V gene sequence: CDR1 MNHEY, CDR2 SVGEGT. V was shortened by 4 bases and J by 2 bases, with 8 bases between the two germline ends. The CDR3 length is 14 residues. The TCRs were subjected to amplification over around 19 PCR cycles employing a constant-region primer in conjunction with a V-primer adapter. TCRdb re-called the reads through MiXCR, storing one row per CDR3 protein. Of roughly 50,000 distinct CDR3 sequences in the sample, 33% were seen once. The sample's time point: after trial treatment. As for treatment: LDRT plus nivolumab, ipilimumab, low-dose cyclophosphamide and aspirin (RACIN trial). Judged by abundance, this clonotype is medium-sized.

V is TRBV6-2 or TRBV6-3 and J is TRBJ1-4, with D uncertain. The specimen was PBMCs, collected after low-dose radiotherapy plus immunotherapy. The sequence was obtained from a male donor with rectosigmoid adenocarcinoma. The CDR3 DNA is TGTGCCAGCAGTTCCGGAGCGACTAATGAAAAACTGTTTTTT. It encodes CASSSGATNEKLFF.